Each of the 14 T cell receptor beta chains below was sequenced from the same sample in a study of identical twins. TCRdb ran MiXCR on the 5' RACE reads and lists one entry per CDR3 protein. The repertoire has about 520,000 distinct CDR3 sequences, roughly a fifth of them found once; the top ten carry around 1%. This sample was shared with a second study, whose subject was T cells expressing NK-cell markers.

The sequenced material came from CD4+ T cells sorted from blood. Receptor source: a young woman in good health.

This clonotype was detected a few times. The genes are TRBV6-2 or TRBV6-3 and TRBJ1-5; D not certain. V was pared by 7 bases and J by 2 bases, with 9 bases between. CDR3 size: 13 residues. Germline V gives CDR1 MNHEY, CDR2 SVGEGT. The DNA for the CDR3 is TGTGCCAGCACGCCTTGGGGCAATCAGCCCCAGCATTTT. It encodes CASTPWGNQPQHF.

The V and J genes are TRBV30 and TRBJ1-1, with D perhaps TRBD1 (6 bases). This CDR3 has 19 residues. The germline CDR1 and CDR2 sequences are GTSNPN and SVGIG (reference sequence). V lost 1 base and J lost 2, with 26 bases in between. The CDR3 is CAWSGGWKTGASLNTEAFF. CDR3 bases: TGTGCCTGGAGTGGGGGTTGGAAGACAGGAGCGAGCCTTAACACTGAAGCTTTCTTT.

The chain employs TRBV20-1 and TRBJ2-2; TRBD2 might be the D (6 bases). V was clipped by 0 bases and J by 5 bases, with 16 bases between them. The CDR3 totals 16 residues. The germline V gene encodes CDR1 DFQATT and CDR2 SNEGSKA (reference sequence). The CDR3 loop is CSARDRGKGRTGELFF. DNA for the CDR3: TGCAGTGCTAGAGATCGGGGGAAGGGACGGACCGGGGAGCTGTTTTTT.

The V and J genes are TRBV7-8 and TRBJ1-2; D gene uncertain. The germline V and J ends were trimmed by 3 bases and 6 bases, with 17 bases remaining between them. Germline V gives CDR1 SGHVS, CDR2 FQNEAQ. The CDR3 contains 15 residues. DNA for the CDR3: TGTGCCAGCAGCTTCAGGACCTACCCGGCTCATGGCTACACCTTC. This encodes CASSFRTYPAHGYTF.

This clonotype was picked up a small number of times. The chain combines TRBV5-1 with TRBJ2-1, with 10 bases lining up with TRBD2. The J segment lost 2 bases and the V segment lost 1 base, leaving 3 bases of the junction unmatched. The germline V gene encodes CDR1 SGHRS and CDR2 YFSETQ. The CDR3 is 16 residues long. CDR3 loop: CASSLPGTSAYNEQFF. The CDR3 region has the DNA TGCGCCAGCAGCTTGCCCGGGACTAGCGCCTACAATGAGCAGTTCTTC.

The chain links TRBV3-1 to TRBJ2-3; D uncertain. V shed 0 bases and J shed 11 bases, with 15 bases lying between them. Germline CDR1 and CDR2: LGHDT and YNNKEL (reference sequence). The CDR3 contains 14 residues. As DNA, the CDR3 is TGTGCCAGCAGCCAAGACTTGGCCGGATCGAGGCAGTATTTT. It translates to CASSQDLAGSRQYF.

This clonotype was recorded once. This chain uses TRBV4-3 with TRBJ1-2, with D unresolved. The CDR3 is 14 residues long. Per germline, CDR1 LGHNA and CDR2 YSLEER. The germline V and J ends were trimmed by 0 bases and 4 bases, with 9 bases remaining between them. The CDR3 nucleotides are TGCGCCAGCAGCCAAGAAGGAGCCAGCTATGGCTACACCTTC. Translating it yields CASSQEGASYGYTF.

A remark on this clonotype: One junction end does not reproduce the germline sequence, and a read error may be involved. This chain links TRBV18 with TRBJ1-1; 7 nucleotides align to TRBD1. The CDR3 contains 13 residues. Germline assignment: CDR1 KGHSH and CDR2 LQKENI. CDR3 DNA: TGTACCAGCTCAGGACAGGAGAACACTGAAGCTTTCTTT. It specifies CTSSGQENTEAFF.

The chain is built from TRBV7-9 and TRBJ1-2; D may be TRBD1 (5 bases). The CDR3 covers 14 residues. Germline V gene sequence: CDR1 SEHNR, CDR2 FQNEAQ (reference sequence). V lost 5 bases and J lost 6, with 16 bases in between. The CDR3 loop reads CASSPVPGQNGYTF. In DNA, the CDR3 is TGTGCCAGCAGCCCCGTCCCAGGGCAAAATGGCTACACCTTC.

The CDR3, as DNA: TGTGCCAGCAGAATAACAGGGAACACTGAAGCTTTCTTT. Translation gives CASRITGNTEAFF. The rearrangement uses TRBV12-3 or TRBV12-4 and TRBJ1-1, with TRBD1 as a possible D gene (5 bases). CDR3 length: 13 amino acids. Deletions cut 6 bases from V and 1 base from J, with 9 bases between.

The sample holds a few counts of this clonotype. The chain's CDR3 is CSAADKFNYEQYF. DNA for the CDR3: TGCAGTGCTGCCGACAAATTTAACTACGAGCAGTACTTC. The rearrangement links TRBV20-1 to TRBJ2-7; the D is unclear. This CDR3 is built from 13 residues. CDR1 and CDR2 from the germline V gene are DFQATT and SNEGSKA (reference sequence). V gave up 5 bases and J gave up 3 bases, with 14 bases separating them.

Only a few counts were recorded for this clonotype. The CDR3 DNA sequence: TGCGCCAGCAGTAAGCCCGGGACAACGAACACTGAAGCTTTCTTT. Translating gives CASSKPGTTNTEAFF. V and J are TRBV4-1 and TRBJ1-1, with a weak D call TRBD1 (6 bases). From germline, CDR1 is MGHRA and CDR2 YSYEKL. This CDR3 has 15 amino acids. Deletions cut 6 bases from V and 1 base from J, with 15 bases between.

J is TRBJ1-4 and V is TRBV6-2 or TRBV6-3; 8 positions agree with TRBD1. The CDR3 runs to 14 residues. Trimming removed 5 bases from V and 4 bases from J; junction bases left unmatched: 3. Germline V lookup: CDR1 MNHEY, CDR2 SVGEGT. CDR3 DNA: TGTGCCAGCAGTCGGGACAGGCTTAATGAAAAACTGTTTTTT. Translated, it gives CASSRDRLNEKLFF.

This clonotype was counted only a few times. The rearrangement links TRBV11-2 to TRBJ2-3; a weak D match, TRBD2 (6 bases). CDR3 length: 16 residues. The ends were cut back, 5 bases at V and 0 bases at J, with 15 bases in the middle. CDR1 and CDR2 from the germline V gene are SGHAT and FQNNGV. DNA for the CDR3: TGTGCCAGCAGCCCGAGCGAGGGACTGAGCACAGATACGCAGTATTTT. Its translation is CASSPSEGLSTDTQYF.